This note documents a single TCR beta chain sequence. There is no known antigen for this receptor. Base-call qualities are not available, and no considerably larger clone is one nucleotide away. Each PCR received spiked-in synthetic TCR analog templates so that absolute template abundance could be estimated from read counts. TCRbeta CDR3 regions were amplified from genomic DNA with bias-controlled V and J gene primers using the immunoSEQ assay. Rearranged TCRbeta segments were sequenced at approximately 20X coverage. In the original analysis: Clustering was used to correct sequencing errors, and CDR3s were annotated against IMGT so that V, D and J genes could be assigned. Out-of-frame and stop-codon sequences were excluded, and only productive TCRbeta rearrangements were used in downstream analyses. Clonality was calculated as one minus the Shannon entropy normalized by the log of the number of unique productive sequences. Clones differing between time points or between blood and tumor were identified by Fisher's exact test with Benjamini-Hochberg correction at adjusted p below 0.01. Sourced from immuneACCESS, this table was stored by TCRdb with only in-frame sequences that have V and J called. A share of the clones is absent; for the studies checked, an unresolved V gene accounts for under half, and the remainder has no known explanation. V and J calls plus clone size are reproduced from that table; the DNA served to infer D and trimming. A total of about 35,000 clones appear in this sample, about 80% of them only once. The ten most abundant clones make up about 10% of the sample.

The sample's time point, from its label and the paper: peripheral blood 6 weeks after treatment start. A total of 29 patients with locally advanced or metastatic urothelial carcinoma, treated at Memorial Sloan Kettering on a trial protocol, made up the cohort. Peripheral blood mononuclear cells were collected from each patient pretreatment and during treatment, giving between 1 and 8 total time points per patient. The Qiagen DNeasy Blood extraction kit was used to purify genomic DNA from total PBMCs and tumor samples. PBMCs were collected pretreatment and during treatment, and were isolated and stored as previously described. This sample was included in a study of PD-L1 blockade in urothelial cancer (dated by TCRdb to about 2017). For context, the study as a whole: Every patient began therapy in the mid-2010s and was given atezolizumab 1,200 mg intravenously every 3 weeks. About 90% of the roughly 30 patients were identified as males with urothelial cancer of bladder origin, and a prior smoking history was reported by 18 of 29 patients. Patients had an ECOG performance status of 0 or 1 and had received between 0 and 3 prior chemotherapy regimens. Blood samples were analyzed at two time points: 3 weeks after treatment start (second dose) and 6 weeks after treatment start. A median of about 150,000 T cells and approximately 86,000 unique TCRs was obtained from blood samples, and a median clonality of roughly 0.082 was observed. The study, an exploratory multi-omic analysis, examined somatic, immune and clinical correlates of response to PD-L1 blockade with atezolizumab in urothelial cancer. Pretreatment tumor samples, along with matched peripheral blood serially collected before and after atezolizumab treatment, were subjected to TCR sequencing. Durable clinical benefit was defined as a progression-free survival longer than 6 months, and TCR features were additionally tested against progression-free survival and overall survival. Whole exome sequencing and RNA sequencing of pretreatment tumors were performed alongside TCR sequencing in the same patients. Durable clinical benefit was achieved by nine patients but not by the remaining 20. Pretreatment blood TCR-seq was available for twenty-nine patients, at least one posttreatment blood collection was obtained for roughly 25 patients, and tumor TCR-seq was available for roughly 25 patients.

The CDR3 starts with the cysteine, ends with the phenylalanine, and has 15 residues. Only the CDR3 part of the read is kept: 45 bases, read in frame from the first base. The germline V gene gives CDR1 as SNHLY and CDR2 as FYNNEI. For this chain, trimming is 5 bases at the V end and 4 bases at the J end, and the number of junction bases without a gene match is 2. The investigation overall reported the following: Patients with durable benefit showed greater expansion of tumor-associated TCR clones in peripheral blood 3 weeks after starting treatment (n of about 22, p = 0.022). A pretreatment peripheral blood TCR clonality below the median was linked to improved progression-free and overall survival. Because the sample size was small (n of about 30) and many exploratory analyses were performed, the results are intended to be hypothesis-generating.

Here the sequenced sample was PBMCs, taken around atezolizumab (anti-PD-L1) treatment. The V and J segments used are TRBV2 and TRBJ2-1; 13 bases in between match TRBD2. This clonotype originated in a middle-aged man with urothelial cancer. The CDR3 protein: CASSQTSGRYNEQFF. The DNA is TGTGCCAGCAGTCAGACTAGCGGGAGGTACAATGAGCAGTTCTTC.